Sequencing of this TCR beta chain was carried out in a study of blood T cell repertoires in COVID-19. Study as a whole: Sources were T cells, B-cell-depleted T cells, or PBMCs; the material itself was cDNA or gDNA.

The table came from immunoSEQ multiplex PCR; TCRdb's copy has only in-frame clones and leaves some out. The sample lists about 480,000 clones; less than 90% were seen once. Clinical history as reported by participants underpinned cohort assignment. Donors of Cohort 3 who recovered were those that had two negative PCRs, clearance, or symptom resolution. The sample was PBMCs or T cells enriched from blood (not recorded which). The TCR comes from a woman aged 60-70 years who had recovered from COVID-19.

The CDR3 here is CASSPDRGSNSPLHF. CDR3 DNA sequence: TGTGCCAGCTCACCCGACAGGGGGAGTAATTCACCCCTCCACTTT. The genes are TRBV18 and TRBJ1-6; 9 bases are shared with TRBD1. The CDR3 runs 15 residues. V trimming: 3 bases; J trimming: 6 bases; junction bases outside the gene matches: 3. The germline V gene has CDR1 KGHSH and CDR2 LQKENI.